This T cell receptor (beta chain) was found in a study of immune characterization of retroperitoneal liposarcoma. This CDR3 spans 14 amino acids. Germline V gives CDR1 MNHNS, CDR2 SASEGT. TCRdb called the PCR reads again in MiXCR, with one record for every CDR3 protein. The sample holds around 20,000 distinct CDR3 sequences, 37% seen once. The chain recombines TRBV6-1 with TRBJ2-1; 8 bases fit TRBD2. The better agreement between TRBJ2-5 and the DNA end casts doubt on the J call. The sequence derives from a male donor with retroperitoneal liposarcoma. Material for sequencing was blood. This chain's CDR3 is CASSRPGGAETQYF. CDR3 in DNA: TGTGCCAGCAGTCGCCCCGGGGGGGCAGAGACCCAGTACTTC.